The 18 T cell receptor beta chains listed next were all sequenced from one sample in a study of beta chain features in type 1 diabetes. As every portion of the isolated RNA was reverse transcribed, the sequencing read expressed TCRB transcripts. Repertoires were generated with immunoSEQ multiplex PCR, while TCRdb's copy carries only in-frame clones and drops some. The table lists some 140,000 clones, around a tenth of them singletons. The specimen sequenced was central memory CD4+ T cells from blood. These receptors were collected from a man between 18 and 29 years old in good health.

Notes on this clone: The missing conserved phenylalanine or tryptophan at the end of this CDR3 makes a read error likely. The chain combines TRBV7-9 with TRBJ2-7; 9 bases are shared with TRBD2. This CDR3 has 17 residues. The germline gives CDR1 SEHNR, CDR2 FQNEAQ (reference sequence). Germline trimming cut 5 bases from V and 1 base from J; bases unmatched to any gene: 12. Here the CDR3 reads CASSTAVFSGGSYEQYL. CDR3 nucleotide sequence: TGTGCCAGCAGCACAGCCGTCTTCAGCGGGGGGTCCTACGAGCAGTACCTC.

Remarks on this clone: At one of its ends the junction is not consistent with the germline gene, which may arise from a read error. The V gene is TRBV5-4, the J gene TRBJ2-5; D may be TRBD2 (5 bases). From germline, CDR1 is SGHNT and CDR2 YYREEE (reference sequence). The CDR3 covers 14 residues. In DNA, the CDR3 is TGCGCCAGCAGCCAAGATGGAGGAGTGGAGACCCAGTACTTC. This gives the protein CASSQDGGVETQYF. The full variable domain, rest sourced from reference TRBV5-4 and TRBJ2-5, is ETGVTQSPTHLIKTRGQQVTLRCSSQSGHNTVSWYQQALGQGPQFIFQYYREEENGRGNFPPRFSGLQFPNYSSELNVNALELDDSALYLCASSQDGGVETQYFGPGTRLLVL.

CDR3 sequence reads: CSVGTSGQETQYF. CDR3 DNA sequence: TGCAGCGTTGGAACTAGCGGCCAAGAGACCCAGTACTTC. V usage is TRBV29-1 and J usage is TRBJ2-5, with 8 bases lining up with TRBD2. V dropped 4 bases and J dropped 1; count of bases not matched to a gene: 2. The length of the CDR3 is 13 residues. Germline V CDR1 and CDR2: SQVTM, ANQGSEA.

A word on this clone: Other nucleotide sequences in the sample specify the same CDR3. V and J are TRBV9 and TRBJ2-6; tentative D call: TRBD2 (5 bases). V lost 2 bases and J lost 1, with 7 bases in between. Germline CDR1 reads SGDLS; CDR2 reads YYNGEE. The CDR3 sequence is 15 residues long. In DNA form, the CDR3 reads TGTGCCAGCAGCGTGTCGGGGTCTGGGGCCAACGTCCTGACTTTC. This codes for CASSVSGSGANVLTF.

This clone was seen at least ten times. The chain is built from TRBV7-9 and TRBJ2-1; 7 bases line up with TRBD2. V lost 5 bases and J lost 7; bases outside the gene matches: 11. CDR1 and CDR2 (germline): SEHNR, FQNEAQ (reference sequence). This CDR3 has 15 residues. The CDR3 loop reads CASSAAGRVGNEQFF. The CDR3 DNA sequence: TGTGCCAGCAGCGCAGCGGGGCGTGTCGGGAATGAGCAGTTCTTC.

This clone has a handful of counts. The CDR3: CASSLALGVQETQYF. The CDR3 nucleotides are TGTGCCAGCAGCTTAGCGCTCGGGGTCCAAGAGACCCAGTACTTC. V gene TRBV7-9 combines with J gene TRBJ2-5; maybe TRBD2 (5 bases). This CDR3 contains 15 residues. V was shortened by 0 bases and J by 1 base, with 9 bases between the two germline ends. The germline CDR1 and CDR2 sequences are SEHNR and FQNEAQ (reference sequence).

This clone was detected only a few times. The CDR3 nucleotides read TGCGCCAGCGCAGACGCTAGCGGGGTTTTCGAGCAGTACTTC. It encodes CASADASGVFEQYF. J is TRBJ2-7 and V is TRBV5-1; TRBD2 aligns across 9 bases. This CDR3 is 14 amino acids long. The trim removed 7 bases at V and 6 bases at J, leaving 11 bases unmatched. Germline values: CDR1 SGHRS, CDR2 YFSETQ.

V usage is TRBV6-5 and J usage is TRBJ1-2; 8 bases map to TRBD1. The CDR3 is made up of 15 amino acids. CDR1 is MNHEY, CDR2 SVGAGI, per germline. After removal of 6 bases from V and 4 bases from J, the junction contained 10 bases not matched to a gene. The chain's CDR3 is CASSLQGGVAYGYTF. Here the CDR3 DNA reads TGTGCCAGCAGCCTACAGGGGGGGGTAGCCTATGGCTACACCTTC.

Only a few counts were recorded for this clone. This chain joins TRBV27 and TRBJ1-2; no clear D gene. Germline CDR1 reads MNHEY; CDR2 reads SMNVEV (reference sequence). The V end was cut by 6 bases, the J end by 4 bases, with 15 bases between. The CDR3 is 14 amino acids. The CDR3 nucleotides are TGTGCCAGCAGAGAACGGGGTAGGAGCTATGGCTACACCTTC. As protein: CASRERGRSYGYTF.

This clone was counted between two and nine times. The chain carries TRBV4-3 and TRBJ2-7, with 7 bases identical to TRBD2. The CDR3 is made up of 16 amino acids. V shed 0 bases, J shed 2 bases, and the junction held 7 bases outside the gene matches. Germline CDR1 and CDR2: LGHNA and YSLEER. As DNA, the CDR3 is TGCGCCAGCAGCCAAGATGTGGTAGCGGGCGCCTACGAGCAGTACTTC. Protein sequence: CASSQDVVAGAYEQYF.

This clone was counted a few times. The chain employs TRBV14 and TRBJ1-4; D is ambiguous. CDR3 size: 13 residues. V shed 2 bases and J shed 8 bases, with 9 bases lying between them. Germline-derived CDR1 and CDR2 are SGHDN and FVKESK. The CDR3 region has the DNA TGTGCCAGCAGCCAAACTTACAGAGAAAAACTGTTTTTT. Residues: CASSQTYREKLFF.

The rearrangement joins TRBV29-1 to TRBJ1-2; 7 positions match TRBD1. J gave up 7 bases and V 3 bases, and 5 bases lay outside the gene matches. The length of the CDR3 is 12 residues. Germline CDR1 and CDR2: SQVTM and ANQGSEA. The CDR3 sequence is CSVEEGAGGYTF. DNA of the CDR3: TGCAGCGTTGAGGAGGGGGCGGGTGGCTACACCTTC.

This clone has more than one count but fewer than ten. The chain employs TRBV5-6 and TRBJ2-5; no reliable D call. The CDR3 sequence is 14 residues long. V lost 6 bases and J lost 0, with 12 bases in between. Germline CDR1 is SGHDT and CDR2 is YYEEEE. The chain's CDR3 is CASKTVRYQETQYF. The CDR3 nucleotides read TGTGCCAGCAAAACGGTACGGTACCAAGAGACCCAGTACTTC.

This clone was counted only a few times. V is TRBV6-5 and J is TRBJ2-5, with a possible D match to TRBD1 (5 bases). CDR3 length: 15 amino acids. V lost 0 bases and J lost 5, with 13 bases in between. Germline V lookup: CDR1 MNHEY, CDR2 SVGAGI. CDR3 region: CASSYSRQGAETQYF. In nucleotides, the CDR3 is TGTGCCAGCAGTTACTCGAGACAAGGGGCTGAGACCCAGTACTTC.

There are many counts of this clone. The chain combines TRBV5-4 with TRBJ2-3; 8 bases agree with TRBD1. V lost 2 bases, J lost 4 bases, and 3 bases stayed unmatched. Germline V gene lookup returns CDR1 SGHNT and CDR2 YYREEE (reference sequence). This CDR3 spans 14 amino acids. The CDR3 nucleotides are TGTGCCAGCAGCTTAGGGGACAGGCCAGATACGCAGTATTTT. Translating gives CASSLGDRPDTQYF.

V and J are TRBV30 and TRBJ1-1, with TRBD1 identical over 8 bases. The V gene's germline CDR1 is GTSNPN and CDR2 SVGIG (reference sequence). This CDR3 is built from 13 residues. Trimming took 3 bases from V and 9 from J; bases not matched to a gene: 9. The CDR3 protein is CAWRDGQGGKAFF. The CDR3 nucleotides are TGTGCCTGGAGGGACGGACAGGGAGGGAAAGCTTTCTTT.

This clone showed up just a few times. The chain has TRBV5-6 and TRBJ1-5, with 8 bases lining up with TRBD1. CDR3 length: 15 residues. The germline gives CDR1 SGHDT, CDR2 YYEEEE. The ends lost 5 bases at V and 2 bases at J; junction bases unmatched: 6. CDR3 nucleotides: TGTGCCAGCAGTTTGCAGGGACAGGGCAATCAGCCCCAGCATTTT. Encoded protein: CASSLQGQGNQPQHF.

This clone was recorded a few times. The chain has TRBV9 and TRBJ2-3, with D possibly being TRBD2 (6 bases). This CDR3 comprises 14 residues. Trimming stripped 4 bases from V and 4 bases from J, with 13 bases between. Germline V gene data show CDR1 as SGDLS and CDR2 as YYNGEE. The CDR3 protein is CASSIRLVSDTQYF. DNA of the CDR3: TGTGCCAGCAGCATTCGACTAGTTTCAGATACGCAGTATTTT.